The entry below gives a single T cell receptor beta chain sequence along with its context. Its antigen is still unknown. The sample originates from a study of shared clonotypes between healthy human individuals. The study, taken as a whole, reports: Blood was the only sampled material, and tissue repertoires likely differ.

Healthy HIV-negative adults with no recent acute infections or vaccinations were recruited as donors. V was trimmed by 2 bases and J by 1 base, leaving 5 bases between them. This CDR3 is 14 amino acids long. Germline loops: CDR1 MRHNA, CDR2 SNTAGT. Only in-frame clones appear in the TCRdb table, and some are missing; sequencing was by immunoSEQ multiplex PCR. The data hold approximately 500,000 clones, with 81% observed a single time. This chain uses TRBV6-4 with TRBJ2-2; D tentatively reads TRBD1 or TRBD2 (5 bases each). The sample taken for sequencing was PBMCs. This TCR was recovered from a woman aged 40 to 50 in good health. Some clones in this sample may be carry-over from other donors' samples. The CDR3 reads CASSDGGNTGELFF. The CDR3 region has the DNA TGTGCCAGCAGTGACGGGGGGAACACCGGGGAGCTGTTTTTT.